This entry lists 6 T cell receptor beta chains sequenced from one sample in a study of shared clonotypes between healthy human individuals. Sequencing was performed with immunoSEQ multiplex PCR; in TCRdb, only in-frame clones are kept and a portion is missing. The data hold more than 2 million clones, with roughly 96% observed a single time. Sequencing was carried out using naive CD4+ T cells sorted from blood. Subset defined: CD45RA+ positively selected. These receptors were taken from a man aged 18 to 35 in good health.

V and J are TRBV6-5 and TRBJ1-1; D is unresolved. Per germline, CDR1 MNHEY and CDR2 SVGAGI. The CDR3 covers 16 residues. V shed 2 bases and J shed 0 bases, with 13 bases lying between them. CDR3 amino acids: CASSYMGSIMNTEAFF. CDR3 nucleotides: TGTGCCAGCAGTTACATGGGGTCGATTATGAACACTGAAGCTTTCTTT.

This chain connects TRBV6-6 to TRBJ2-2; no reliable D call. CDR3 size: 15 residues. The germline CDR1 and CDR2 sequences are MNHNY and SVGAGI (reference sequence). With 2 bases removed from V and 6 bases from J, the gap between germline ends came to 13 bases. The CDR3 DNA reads TGTGCCAGCAGTTACCTGATACTAAGTCCCGGGGAGCTGTTTTTT. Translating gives CASSYLILSPGELFF.

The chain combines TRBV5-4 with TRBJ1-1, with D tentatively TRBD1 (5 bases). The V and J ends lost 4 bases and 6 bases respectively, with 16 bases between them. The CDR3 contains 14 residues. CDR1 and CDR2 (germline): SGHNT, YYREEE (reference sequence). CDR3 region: CASSVVGRVPEAFF. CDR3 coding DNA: TGTGCCAGCAGCGTGGTTGGCAGGGTCCCTGAAGCTTTCTTT.

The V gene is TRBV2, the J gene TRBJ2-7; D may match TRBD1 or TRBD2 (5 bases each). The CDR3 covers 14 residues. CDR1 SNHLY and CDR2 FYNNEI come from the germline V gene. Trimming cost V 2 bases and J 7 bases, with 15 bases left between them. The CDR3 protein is CASSEFIGDREQYF. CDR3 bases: TGTGCCAGCAGTGAATTTATTGGGGACCGTGAGCAGTACTTC.

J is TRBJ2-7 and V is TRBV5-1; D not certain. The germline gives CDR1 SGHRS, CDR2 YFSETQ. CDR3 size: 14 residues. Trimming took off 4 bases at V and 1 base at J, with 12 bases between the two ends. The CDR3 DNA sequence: TGCGCCAGCAGCCCGTCGGACGGTTCCTACGAGCAGTACTTC. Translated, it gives CASSPSDGSYEQYF.

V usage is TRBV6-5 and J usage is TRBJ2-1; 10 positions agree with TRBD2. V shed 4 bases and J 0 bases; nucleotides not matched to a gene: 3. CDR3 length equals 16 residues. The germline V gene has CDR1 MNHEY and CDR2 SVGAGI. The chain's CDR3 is CASSSPSGSSYNEQFF. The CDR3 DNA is TGTGCCAGCAGTTCGCCTAGCGGGAGCTCCTACAATGAGCAGTTCTTC.